The TCR beta chain described here comes from a study of cytomegalovirus exposure and HLA in healthy donors. Findings of the study overall: Presence/absence results assume similar sequencing depth per donor, which may not hold.

This clone was detected once. The antigen is unknown. Trimming took 3 bases from V and 0 from J, leaving 8 bases between them. CDR1 and CDR2 from the germline V gene are SEHNR and FQNEAQ (reference sequence). This CDR3 is 14 amino acids long. PCR involved 60 Vbeta and 13 Jbeta primers. Some clones are missing from TCRdb's copy, which holds only in-frame ones; the method was immunoSEQ multiplex PCR. This sample has 64,000 or so clones, with less than 90% found just once. This clonotype was sampled from a female donor in good health and CMV-seronegative. V usage is TRBV7-9 and J usage is TRBJ2-5; D not resolved. Sequenced input: PBMCs. The CDR3 loop reads CASSFHRNQETQYF. In DNA form, the CDR3 reads TGTGCCAGCAGCTTTCACAGAAACCAAGAGACCCAGTACTTC.